This TCR beta chain was observed in a study of T cells in Graves' hyperthyroidism and ophthalmopathy. J gave up 4 bases and V 0 bases, and 3 bases lay outside the gene matches. This CDR3 is built from 15 residues. Germline V gene lookup returns CDR1 SGDLS and CDR2 YYNGEE. The TCR beta CDR3 regions underwent amplification using RNA transcripts as the source. The TCR CDR3 was amplified in a first-round RT-PCR using the HTBI primer set. Each CDR3 protein is one row after TCRdb ran MiXCR on the multiplex PCR reads. This table holds fewer than 650,000 distinct CDR3 sequences, 12% to 15% found once. Uncontrolled infection, other autoimmune disease, pregnancy or lactation barred patients from enrollment. PBMCs were derived from 10 ml fresh peripheral blood. A few counts support this clonotype.

The sequenced sample was blood. The receptor was isolated from a woman aged 18-30 years with Graves' ophthalmopathy. This chain joins TRBV9 and TRBJ2-3; 9 positions agree with TRBD2. The CDR3 protein is CASSVEEREADTQYF. CDR3 in DNA: TGTGCCAGCAGCGTAGAGGAGCGGGAGGCAGATACGCAGTATTTT.